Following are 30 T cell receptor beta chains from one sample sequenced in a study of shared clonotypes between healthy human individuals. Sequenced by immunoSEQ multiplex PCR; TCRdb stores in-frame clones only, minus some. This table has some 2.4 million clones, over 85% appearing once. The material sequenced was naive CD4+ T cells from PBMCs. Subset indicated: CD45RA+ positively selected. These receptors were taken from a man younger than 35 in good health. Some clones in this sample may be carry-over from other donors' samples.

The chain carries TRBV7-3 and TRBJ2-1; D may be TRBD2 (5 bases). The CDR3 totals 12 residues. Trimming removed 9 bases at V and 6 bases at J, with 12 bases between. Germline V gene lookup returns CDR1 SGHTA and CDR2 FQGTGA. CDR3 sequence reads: CASEGVSNEQFF. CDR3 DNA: TGTGCCAGTGAGGGAGTAAGCAATGAGCAGTTCTTC.

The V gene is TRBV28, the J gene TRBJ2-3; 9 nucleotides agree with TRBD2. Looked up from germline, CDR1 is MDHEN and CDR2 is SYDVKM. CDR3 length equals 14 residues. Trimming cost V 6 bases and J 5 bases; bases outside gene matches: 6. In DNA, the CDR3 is TGTGCCAGCAGGGCAGCGGGAGGTGTAGATACGCAGTATTTT. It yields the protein CASRAAGGVDTQYF. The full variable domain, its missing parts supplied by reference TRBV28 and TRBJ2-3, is DVKVTQSSRYLVKRTGEKVFLECVQDMDHENMFWYRQDPGLGLRLIYFSYDVKMKEKGDIPEGYSVSREKKERFSLILESASTNQTSMYLCASRAAGGVDTQYFGPGTRLTVL.

CDR3 loop: CASRHQGNQETQYF. The CDR3 coding sequence is TGTGCCAGCAGGCACCAGGGAAATCAAGAGACCCAGTACTTC. The chain links TRBV28 to TRBJ2-5; tentative D call: TRBD1 (5 bases). The germline V gene encodes CDR1 MDHEN and CDR2 SYDVKM. The CDR3 contains 14 residues. The V gene lost 6 bases and the J gene lost 2 bases, with 13 bases spanning the gap. Full variable domain (outside the CDR3, taken from reference TRBV28 and TRBJ2-5): DVKVTQSSRYLVKRTGEKVFLECVQDMDHENMFWYRQDPGLGLRLIYFSYDVKMKEKGDIPEGYSVSREKKERFSLILESASTNQTSMYLCASRHQGNQETQYFGPGTRLLVL.

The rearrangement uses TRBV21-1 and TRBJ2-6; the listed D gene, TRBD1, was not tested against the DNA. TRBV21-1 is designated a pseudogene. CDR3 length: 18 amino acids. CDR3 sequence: CASSIRHHRAPGANVLTF. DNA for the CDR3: TGTGCCAGCAGCATCCGTCATCACAGGGCACCTGGGGCCAACGTCCTGACTTTC.

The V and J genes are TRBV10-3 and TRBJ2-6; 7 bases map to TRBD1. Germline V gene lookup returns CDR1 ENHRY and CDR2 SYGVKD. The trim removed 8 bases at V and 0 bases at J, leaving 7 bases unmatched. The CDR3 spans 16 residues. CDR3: CAIPAQGSSGANVLTF. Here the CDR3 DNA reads TGTGCCATCCCCGCACAGGGGAGCTCTGGGGCCAACGTCCTGACTTTC.

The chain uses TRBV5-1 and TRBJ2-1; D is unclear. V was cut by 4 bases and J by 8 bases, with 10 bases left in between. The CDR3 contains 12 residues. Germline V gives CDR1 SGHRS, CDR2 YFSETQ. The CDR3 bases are TGCGCCAGCAGCGAAATCATGGATGAGCAGTTCTTC. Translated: CASSEIMDEQFF.

Written as DNA, the CDR3 is TGCAGCGTTCGACTAGCGGGAGGAGACATTCAGTACTTC. This gives the protein CSVRLAGGDIQYF. The gene calls are TRBV29-1 and TRBJ2-4, with 13 bases that match TRBD2. Per germline, CDR1 SQVTM and CDR2 ANQGSEA. The junction had 3 bases not matched to a gene; V was cut back by 5 bases and J by 8 bases. This CDR3 is built from 13 residues.

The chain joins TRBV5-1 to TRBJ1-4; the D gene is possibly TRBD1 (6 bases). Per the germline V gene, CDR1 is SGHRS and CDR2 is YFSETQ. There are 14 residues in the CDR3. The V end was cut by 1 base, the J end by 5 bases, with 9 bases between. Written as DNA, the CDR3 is TGCGCCAGCAGCTTGCCGGGACAAAATGAAAAACTGTTTTTT. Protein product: CASSLPGQNEKLFF.

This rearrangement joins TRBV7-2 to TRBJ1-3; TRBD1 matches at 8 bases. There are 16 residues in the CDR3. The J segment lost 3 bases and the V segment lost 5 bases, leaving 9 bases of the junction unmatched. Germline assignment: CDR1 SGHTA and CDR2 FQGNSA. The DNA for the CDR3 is TGTGCCAGCAGCAAAGAGGACAGGGTCGGTGGAAACACCATATATTTT. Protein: CASSKEDRVGGNTIYF.

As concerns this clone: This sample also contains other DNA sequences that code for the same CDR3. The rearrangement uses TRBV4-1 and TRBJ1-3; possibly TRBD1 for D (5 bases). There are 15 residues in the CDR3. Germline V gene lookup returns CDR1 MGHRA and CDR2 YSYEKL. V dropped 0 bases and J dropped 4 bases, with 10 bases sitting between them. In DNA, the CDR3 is TGCGCCAGCAGCCAAGATGGGACCGAGGGAAACACCATATATTTT. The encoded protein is CASSQDGTEGNTIYF.

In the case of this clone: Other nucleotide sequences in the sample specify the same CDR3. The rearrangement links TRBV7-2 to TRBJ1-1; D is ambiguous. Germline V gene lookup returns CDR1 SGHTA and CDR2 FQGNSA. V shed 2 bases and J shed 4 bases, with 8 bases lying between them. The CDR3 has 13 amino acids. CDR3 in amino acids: CASSLRGGTEAFF. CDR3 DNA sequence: TGTGCCAGCAGCTTACGGGGAGGCACTGAAGCTTTCTTT.

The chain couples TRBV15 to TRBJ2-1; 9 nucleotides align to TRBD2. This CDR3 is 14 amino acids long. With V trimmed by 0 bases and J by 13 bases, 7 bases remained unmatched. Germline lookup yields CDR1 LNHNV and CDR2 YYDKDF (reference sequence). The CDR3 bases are TGTGCCACCAGCAGAGAGGGCGGGAGGGCCGATCAGTTCTTC. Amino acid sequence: CATSREGGRADQFF.

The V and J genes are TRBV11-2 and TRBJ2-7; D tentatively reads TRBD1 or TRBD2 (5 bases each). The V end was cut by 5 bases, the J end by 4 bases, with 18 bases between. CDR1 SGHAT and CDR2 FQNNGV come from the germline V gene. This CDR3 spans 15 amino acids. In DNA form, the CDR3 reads TGTGCCAGCAGCGAGTCTTCGGGACCTCTTTACGAGCAGTACTTC. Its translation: CASSESSGPLYEQYF.

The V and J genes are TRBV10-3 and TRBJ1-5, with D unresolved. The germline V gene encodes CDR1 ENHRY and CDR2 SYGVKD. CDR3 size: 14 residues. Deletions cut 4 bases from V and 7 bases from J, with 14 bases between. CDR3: CAISGSQEGQPQHF. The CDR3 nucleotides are TGTGCCATCAGTGGCAGCCAGGAAGGGCAGCCCCAGCATTTT.

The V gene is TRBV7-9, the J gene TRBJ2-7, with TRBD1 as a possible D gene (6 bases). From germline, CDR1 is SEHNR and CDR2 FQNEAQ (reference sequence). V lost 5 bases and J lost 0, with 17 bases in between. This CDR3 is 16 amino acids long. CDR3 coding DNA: TGTGCCAGCAGCCCAAACCCTCAGGGGCCCTCCTACGAGCAGTACTTC. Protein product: CASSPNPQGPSYEQYF.

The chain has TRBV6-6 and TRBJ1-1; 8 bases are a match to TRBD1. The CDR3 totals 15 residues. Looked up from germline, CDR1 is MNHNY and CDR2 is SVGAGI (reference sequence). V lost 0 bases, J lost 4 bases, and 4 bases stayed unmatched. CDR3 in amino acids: CASSYSLTGGTEAFF. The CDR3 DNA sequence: TGTGCCAGCAGTTACTCACTAACAGGGGGCACTGAAGCTTTCTTT.

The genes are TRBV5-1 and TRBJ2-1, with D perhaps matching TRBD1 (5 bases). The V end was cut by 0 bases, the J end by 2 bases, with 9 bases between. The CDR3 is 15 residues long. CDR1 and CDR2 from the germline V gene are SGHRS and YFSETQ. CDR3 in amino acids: CASSLVQATYNEQFF. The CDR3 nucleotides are TGCGCCAGCAGCTTGGTACAGGCGACCTACAATGAGCAGTTCTTC. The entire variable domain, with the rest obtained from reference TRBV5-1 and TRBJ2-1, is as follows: KAGVTQTPRYLIKTRGQQVTLSCSPISGHRSVSWYQQTPGQGLQFLFEYFSETQRNKGNFPGRFSGRQFSNSRSEMNVSTLELGDSALYLCASSLVQATYNEQFFGPGTRLTVL.

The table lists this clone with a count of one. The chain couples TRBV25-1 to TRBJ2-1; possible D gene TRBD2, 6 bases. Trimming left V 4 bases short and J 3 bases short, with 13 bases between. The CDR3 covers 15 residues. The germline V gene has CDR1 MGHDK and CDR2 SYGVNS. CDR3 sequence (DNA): TGTGCCAGCAGTGGCAGTAGCGGTTACTACAATGAGCAGTTCTTC. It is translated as CASSGSSGYYNEQFF.

The CDR3 is CATQRGGAENGYTF. The DNA for the CDR3 is TGTGCCACCCAAAGGGGAGGGGCAGAGAATGGCTACACCTTC. This chain uses TRBV19 with TRBJ1-2, with a possible D match to TRBD1 (5 bases). Trimming removed 10 bases from V and 6 bases from J, with 21 bases in between. CDR3 length: 14 residues. Germline values: CDR1 LNHDA, CDR2 SQIVND (reference sequence).

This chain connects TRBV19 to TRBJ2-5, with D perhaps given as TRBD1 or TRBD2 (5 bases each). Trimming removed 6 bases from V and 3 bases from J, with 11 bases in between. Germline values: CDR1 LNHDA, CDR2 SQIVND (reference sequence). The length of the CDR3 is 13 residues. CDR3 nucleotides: TGTGCCAGTAGCGGGGCAGACAAAGAGACCCAGTACTTC. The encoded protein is CASSGADKETQYF.

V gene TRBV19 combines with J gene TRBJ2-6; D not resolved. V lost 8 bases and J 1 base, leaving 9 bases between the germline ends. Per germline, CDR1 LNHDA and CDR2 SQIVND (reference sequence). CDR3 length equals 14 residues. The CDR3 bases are TGTGCCAGTCTCACAGAATCTGGGGCCAACGTCCTGACTTTC. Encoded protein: CASLTESGANVLTF.

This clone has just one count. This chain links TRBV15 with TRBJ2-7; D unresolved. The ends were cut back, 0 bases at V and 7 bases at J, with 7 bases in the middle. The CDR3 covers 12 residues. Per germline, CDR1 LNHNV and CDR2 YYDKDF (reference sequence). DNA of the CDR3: TGTGCCACCAGCAGAGATCGCACGGAGCAGTACTTC. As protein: CATSRDRTEQYF.

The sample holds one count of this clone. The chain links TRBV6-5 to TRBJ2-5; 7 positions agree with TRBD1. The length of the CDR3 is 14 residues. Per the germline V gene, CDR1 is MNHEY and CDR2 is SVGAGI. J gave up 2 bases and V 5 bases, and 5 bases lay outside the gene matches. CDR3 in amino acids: CASSTRTGQETQYF. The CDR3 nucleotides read TGTGCCAGCAGTACTCGGACAGGTCAAGAGACCCAGTACTTC.

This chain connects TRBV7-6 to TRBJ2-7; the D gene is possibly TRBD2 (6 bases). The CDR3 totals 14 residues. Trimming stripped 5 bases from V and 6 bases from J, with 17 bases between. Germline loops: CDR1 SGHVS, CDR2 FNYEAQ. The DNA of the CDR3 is TGTGCCAGCAGCCTTGGGCGCGGGATGCGCGAGCAGTACTTC. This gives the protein CASSLGRGMREQYF.

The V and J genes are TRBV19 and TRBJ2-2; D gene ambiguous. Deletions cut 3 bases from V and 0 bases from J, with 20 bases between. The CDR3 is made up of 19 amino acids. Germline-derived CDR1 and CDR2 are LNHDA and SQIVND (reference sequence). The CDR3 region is CASSILGLRGPPNTGELFF. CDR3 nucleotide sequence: TGTGCCAGTAGTATTTTGGGCCTACGAGGACCGCCGAACACCGGGGAGCTGTTTTTT. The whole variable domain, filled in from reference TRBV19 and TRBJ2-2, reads DGGITQSPKYLFRKEGQNVTLSCEQNLNHDAMYWYRQDPGQGLRLIYYSQIVNDFQKGDIAEGYSVSREKKESFPLTVTSAQKNPTAFYLCASSILGLRGPPNTGELFFGEGSRLTVL.

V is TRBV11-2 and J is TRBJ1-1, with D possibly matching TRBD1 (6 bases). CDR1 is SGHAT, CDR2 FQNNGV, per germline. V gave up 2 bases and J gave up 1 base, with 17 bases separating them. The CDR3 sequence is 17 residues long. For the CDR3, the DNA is TGTGCCAGCAGCTTACTTGGGAGGGGGAGGGGGAACACTGAAGCTTTCTTT. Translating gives CASSLLGRGRGNTEAFF.

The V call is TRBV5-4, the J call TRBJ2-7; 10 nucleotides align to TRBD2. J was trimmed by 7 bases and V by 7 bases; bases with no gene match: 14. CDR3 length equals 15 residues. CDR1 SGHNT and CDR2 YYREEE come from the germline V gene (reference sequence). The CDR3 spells CASRTSLAGVREQYF. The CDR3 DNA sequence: TGTGCCAGCCGGACTTCGCTAGCGGGAGTGCGGGAGCAGTACTTC.

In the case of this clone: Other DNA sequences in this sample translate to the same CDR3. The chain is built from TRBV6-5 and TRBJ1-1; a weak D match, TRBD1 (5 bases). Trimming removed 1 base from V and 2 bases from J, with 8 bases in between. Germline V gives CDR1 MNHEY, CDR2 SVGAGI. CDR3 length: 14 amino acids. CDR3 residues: CASSYYRGNTEAFF. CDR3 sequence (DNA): TGTGCCAGCAGTTACTATCGGGGCAACACTGAAGCTTTCTTT.

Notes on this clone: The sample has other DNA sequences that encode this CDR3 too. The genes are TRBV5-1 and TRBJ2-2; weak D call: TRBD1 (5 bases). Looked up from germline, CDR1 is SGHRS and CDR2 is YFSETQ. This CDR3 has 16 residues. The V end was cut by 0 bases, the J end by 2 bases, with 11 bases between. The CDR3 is CASSLVVGANTGELFF. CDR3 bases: TGCGCCAGCAGCTTGGTCGTAGGGGCTAACACCGGGGAGCTGTTTTTT.

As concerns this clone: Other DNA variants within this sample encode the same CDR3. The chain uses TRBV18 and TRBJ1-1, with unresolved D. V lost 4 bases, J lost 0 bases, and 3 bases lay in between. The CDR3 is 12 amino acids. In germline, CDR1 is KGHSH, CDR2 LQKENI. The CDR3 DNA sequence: TGTGCCAGCTCACGGTTGAACACTGAAGCTTTCTTT. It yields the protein CASSRLNTEAFF. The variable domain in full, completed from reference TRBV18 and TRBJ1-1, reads NAGVMQNPRHLVRRRGQEARLRCSPMKGHSHVYWYRQLPEEGLKFMVYLQKENIIDESGMPKERFSAEFPKEGPSILRIQQVVRGDSAAYFCASSRLNTEAFFGQGTRLTVV.